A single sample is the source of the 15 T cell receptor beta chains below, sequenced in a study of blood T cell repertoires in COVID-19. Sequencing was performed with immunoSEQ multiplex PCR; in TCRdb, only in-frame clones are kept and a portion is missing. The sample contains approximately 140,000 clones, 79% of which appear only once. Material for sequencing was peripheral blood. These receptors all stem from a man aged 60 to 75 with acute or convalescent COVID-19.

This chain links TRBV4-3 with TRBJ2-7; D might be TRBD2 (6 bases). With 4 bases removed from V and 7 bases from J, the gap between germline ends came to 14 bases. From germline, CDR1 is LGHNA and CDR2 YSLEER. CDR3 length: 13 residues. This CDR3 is CASSRGDFGEQYF. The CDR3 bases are TGCGCCAGCAGCCGTGGGGACTTCGGGGAGCAGTACTTC.

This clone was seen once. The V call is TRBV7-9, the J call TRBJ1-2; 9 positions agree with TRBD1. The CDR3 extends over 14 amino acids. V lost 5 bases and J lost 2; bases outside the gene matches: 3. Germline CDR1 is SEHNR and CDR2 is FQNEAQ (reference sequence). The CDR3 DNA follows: TGTGCCAGCAGCAGGGACAGGGACAACTATGGCTACACCTTC. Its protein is CASSRDRDNYGYTF.

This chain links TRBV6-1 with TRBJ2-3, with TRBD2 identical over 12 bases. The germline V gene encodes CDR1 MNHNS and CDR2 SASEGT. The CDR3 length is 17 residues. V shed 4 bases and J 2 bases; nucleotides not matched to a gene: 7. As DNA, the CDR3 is TGTGCCAGCAGTGGGCTAGCGGGAGGGCCCGACACAGATACGCAGTATTTT. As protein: CASSGLAGGPDTDTQYF.

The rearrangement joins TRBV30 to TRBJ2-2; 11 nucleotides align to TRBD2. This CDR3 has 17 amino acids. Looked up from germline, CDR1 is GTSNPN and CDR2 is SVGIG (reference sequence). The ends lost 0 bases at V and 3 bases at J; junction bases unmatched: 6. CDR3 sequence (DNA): TGTGCCTGGAGTGTTCCCGCACTAGCGGGAGACACCGGGGAGCTGTTTTTT. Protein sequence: CAWSVPALAGDTGELFF.

In nucleotides, the CDR3 is TGTGCCAGCTCTGCAGGCCAATCGAACACCGGGGAGCTGTTTTTT. The encoded protein is CASSAGQSNTGELFF. The genes are TRBV9 and TRBJ2-2; D unresolved. This CDR3 has 15 amino acids. CDR1 is SGDLS, CDR2 YYNGEE, per germline. V was pared by 7 bases and J by 0 bases, with 13 bases between.

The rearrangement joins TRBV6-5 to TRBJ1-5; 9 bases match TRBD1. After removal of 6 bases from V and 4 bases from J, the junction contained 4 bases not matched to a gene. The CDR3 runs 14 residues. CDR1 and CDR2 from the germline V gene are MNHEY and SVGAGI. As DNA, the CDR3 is TGTGCCAGCAGGGGACAGGGAGAGAATCAGCCCCAGCATTTT. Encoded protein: CASRGQGENQPQHF.

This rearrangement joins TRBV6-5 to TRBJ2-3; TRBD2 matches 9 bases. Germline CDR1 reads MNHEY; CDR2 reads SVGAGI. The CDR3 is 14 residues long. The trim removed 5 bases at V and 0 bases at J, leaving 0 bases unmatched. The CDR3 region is CASSLAGSTDTQYF. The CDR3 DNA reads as TGTGCCAGCAGTCTAGCGGGGAGCACAGATACGCAGTATTTT.

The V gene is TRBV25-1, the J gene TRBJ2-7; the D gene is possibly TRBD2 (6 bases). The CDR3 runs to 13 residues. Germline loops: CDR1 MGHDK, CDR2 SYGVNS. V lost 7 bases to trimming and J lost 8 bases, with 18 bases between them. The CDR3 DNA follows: TGTGCCAGCACGACCCCGGGACTTCCACAGCAGTACTTC. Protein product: CASTTPGLPQQYF.

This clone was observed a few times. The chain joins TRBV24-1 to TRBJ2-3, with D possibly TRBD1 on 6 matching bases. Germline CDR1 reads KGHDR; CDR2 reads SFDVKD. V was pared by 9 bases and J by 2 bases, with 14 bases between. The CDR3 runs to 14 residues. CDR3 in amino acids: CATESDSTTDTQYF. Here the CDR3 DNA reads TGTGCCACCGAATCGGACAGCACCACAGATACGCAGTATTTT.

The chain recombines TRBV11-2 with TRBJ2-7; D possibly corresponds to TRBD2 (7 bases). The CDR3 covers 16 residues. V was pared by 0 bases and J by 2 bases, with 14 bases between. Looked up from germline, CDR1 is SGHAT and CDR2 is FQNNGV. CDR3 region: CASSLDNGGHTYEQYF. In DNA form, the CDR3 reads TGTGCCAGCAGCTTAGATAACGGGGGGCATACCTACGAGCAGTACTTC.

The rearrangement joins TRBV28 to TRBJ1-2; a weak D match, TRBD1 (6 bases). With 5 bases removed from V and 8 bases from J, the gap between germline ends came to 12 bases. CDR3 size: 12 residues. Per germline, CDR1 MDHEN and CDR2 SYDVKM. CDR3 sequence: CASSEGQSGYTF. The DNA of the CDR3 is TGTGCCAGCAGTGAAGGACAGTCGGGCTACACCTTC.

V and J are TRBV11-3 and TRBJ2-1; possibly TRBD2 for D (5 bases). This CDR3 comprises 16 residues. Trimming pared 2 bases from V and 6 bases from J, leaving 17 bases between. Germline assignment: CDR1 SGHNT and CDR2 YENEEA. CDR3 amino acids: CASSLRSGGRGNEQFF. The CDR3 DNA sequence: TGTGCCAGCAGCTTAAGGTCGGGTGGGAGAGGCAATGAGCAGTTCTTC.

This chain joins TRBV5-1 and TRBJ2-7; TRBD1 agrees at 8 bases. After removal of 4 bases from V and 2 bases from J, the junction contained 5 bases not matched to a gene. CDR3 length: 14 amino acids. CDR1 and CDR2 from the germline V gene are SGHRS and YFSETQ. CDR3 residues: CASSPTGATYEQYF. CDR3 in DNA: TGCGCCAGCAGCCCGACAGGGGCTACCTACGAGCAGTACTTC.

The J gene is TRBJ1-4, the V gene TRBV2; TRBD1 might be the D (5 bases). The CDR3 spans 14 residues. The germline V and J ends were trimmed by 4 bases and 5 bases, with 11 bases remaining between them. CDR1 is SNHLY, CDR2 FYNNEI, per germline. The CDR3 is CASSAERTNEKLFF. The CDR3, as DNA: TGTGCCAGCAGTGCGGAACGGACAAATGAAAAACTGTTTTTT. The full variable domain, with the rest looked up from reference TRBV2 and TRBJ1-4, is EPEVTQTPSHQVTQMGQEVILRCVPISNHLYFYWYRQILGQKVEFLVSFYNNEISEKSEIFDDQFSVERPDGSNFTLKIRSTKLEDSAMYFCASSAERTNEKLFFGSGTQLSVL.

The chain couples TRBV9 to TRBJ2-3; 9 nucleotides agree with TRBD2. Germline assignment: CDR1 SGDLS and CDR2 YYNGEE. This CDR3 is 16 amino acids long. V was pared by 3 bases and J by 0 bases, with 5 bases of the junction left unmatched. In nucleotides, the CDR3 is TGTGCCAGCAGCGCACAAGGGACTAGCAGCACAGATACGCAGTATTTT. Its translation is CASSAQGTSSTDTQYF.